The T cell receptor (beta chain) described here comes from a study of shared clonotypes between healthy human individuals. In the study overall: The donor group consisted of two women and three men, aged 18 to 49. Every donor yielded three CD4 naive, three CD4 memory, two CD8 naive and one CD8 memory plate. Regarding the study as a whole: Investigators collected only blood, and repertoires in tissues likely differ.

The CDR3 contains 18 residues. Germline assignment: CDR1 KGHSH and CDR2 LQKENI. V gave up 3 bases and J gave up 0 bases; unmatched junction bases: 3. How the authors handled the data: ImmunoSEQ output lacked quality scores and full-length reads, limiting matched filtering. Produced via immunoSEQ multiplex PCR; TCRdb's table is partial and in-frame only. V and J calls and clone size come straight from that table; D and trimming were deduced from the DNA. The sample shows 2 million to 2.5 million clones, approximately 95% of them seen only once. Remarks on this clone: Its antigen is unknown.

J is TRBJ2-1 and V is TRBV18; 15 bases agree with TRBD2. The sequenced sample was naive CD4+ T cells from PBMCs. Subset meaning: CD45RA+ positively selected. This TCR came from a man younger than 30 in good health. Some clones in this sample may be carry-over from other donors' samples. The CDR3 nucleotides read TGTGCCAGCTCACCGGGGACTAGCGGGAGGAGCTCCTACAATGAGCAGTTCTTC. It codes for CASSPGTSGRSSYNEQFF.